This TCR beta chain was profiled in a study of blood T cell repertoires in COVID-19. Study summary: The cDNA or gDNA used as material had been derived from T cells, B-cell-depleted T cells, or PBMCs.

The study assigned cohorts using participant-reported clinical history. Two negative PCRs, clearance, or symptom resolution had been documented for recovered Cohort 3 donors. Trimming at V came to 5 bases and at J to 3 bases, leaving 13 bases not matched to a gene. This CDR3 contains 17 residues. Germline assignment: CDR1 SEHNR and CDR2 FQNEAQ (reference sequence). In the authors' workflow: Quantification of nucleated cells was approximated via reference gene primer amplification. The method was immunoSEQ multiplex PCR; TCRdb's version includes in-frame clones alone and lacks a portion of them. V, J and clone size are those of that table, while D and trimming were read from the DNA. The sample has about 64,000 clones, 88% seen once; the top ten hold around 10%.

Sequencing was performed on PBMCs or T cells enriched from blood (not recorded which). The clonotype originates from a woman between 40 and 55 years old who had recovered from COVID-19. The chain links TRBV7-9 to TRBJ2-7; 10 positions agree with TRBD1. Written as DNA, the CDR3 is TGTGCCAGCAGCCCGTCTTCATGGGACAGGGGTTTCTACGAGCAGTACTTC. It translates to CASSPSSWDRGFYEQYF.